This note documents a single T cell receptor beta chain sequence. The antigen remains undetermined. V lost 5 bases and J 4 bases, leaving 11 bases between the germline ends. CDR1 SGHDN and CDR2 FVKESK come from the germline V gene. The CDR3 length is 14 residues. The data belong to a study of cytomegalovirus exposure and HLA in healthy donors. Study-level findings and limits: The study put 150 to 200 TCR beta chains on its list as cytomegalovirus-associated.

Clones were sequenced by immunoSEQ multiplex PCR, and TCRdb holds only the in-frame ones, with some missing. The sample holds under 150,000 clones, 90% to 95% seen once. The sequence came from a man between 18 and 29 years old in good health and CMV-seronegative. This chain links TRBV14 with TRBJ1-4; D possibly corresponds to TRBD1 (6 bases). What was sequenced was PBMCs. The CDR3 spells CASSRQAGNEKLFF. The CDR3 region has the DNA TGTGCCAGCAGCAGACAGGCGGGTAATGAAAAACTGTTTTTT. The whole variable domain, remainder taken from reference TRBV14 and TRBJ1-4, is EAGVTQFPSHSVIEKGQTVTLRCDPISGHDNLYWYRRVMGKEIKFLLHFVKESKQDESGMPNNRFLAERTGGTYSTLKVQPAELEDSGVYFCASSRQAGNEKLFFGSGTQLSVL.